Below are 7 T cell receptor beta chains sequenced from a single sample in a study of blood T cell repertoires in COVID-19. Sequenced by immunoSEQ multiplex PCR; TCRdb stores in-frame clones only, minus some. The sample lists around 180,000 clones; roughly 80% were seen once. The specimen was peripheral blood. The receptors stem from a man in his 60s with active or convalescent COVID-19.

This clone was seen only once. This chain uses TRBV28 with TRBJ2-7, with D perhaps matching TRBD2 (6 bases). Deletions cut 5 bases from V and 5 bases from J, with 16 bases between. The germline CDR1 and CDR2 sequences are MDHEN and SYDVKM. This CDR3 has 14 residues. For the CDR3, the DNA is TGTGCCAGCAGTCCCCACGGGAGTAGCCACGAGCAGTACTTC. This gives the protein CASSPHGSSHEQYF.

This clone has more than one count but fewer than ten. J is TRBJ2-5 and V is TRBV6-2 or TRBV6-3, with 11 bases aligning to TRBD2. V was clipped by 0 bases and J by 0 bases; unmatched bases: 6. This CDR3 spans 18 amino acids. Germline-derived CDR1 and CDR2 are MNHEY and SVGEGT. This CDR3 is CASSYSRGLAGHQETQYF. The CDR3 region has the DNA TGTGCCAGCAGTTACTCGAGAGGACTAGCGGGTCACCAAGAGACCCAGTACTTC.

V is TRBV5-8 and J is TRBJ2-5; no clear D gene. Germline loops: CDR1 SGHTS, CDR2 YDEGEE. The CDR3 has 13 amino acids. V was pared by 0 bases and J by 7 bases, with 10 bases between. The CDR3 reads CASSLASRLTQYF. CDR3 bases: TGTGCCAGCAGCTTGGCCTCGCGTTTGACCCAGTACTTC.

The V call is TRBV19, the J call TRBJ1-5, with TRBD1 matching over 8 bases. CDR3 length: 15 residues. The germline V gene encodes CDR1 LNHDA and CDR2 SQIVND (reference sequence). J was trimmed by 7 bases and V by 1 base; bases with no gene match: 6. In nucleotides, the CDR3 is TGTGCCAGTAGTATAGCTACAGGGGGAGCACAGCCCCAGCATTTT. It is translated as CASSIATGGAQPQHF. Full variable domain (remainder filled in from reference TRBV19 and TRBJ1-5): DGGITQSPKYLFRKEGQNVTLSCEQNLNHDAMYWYRQDPGQGLRLIYYSQIVNDFQKGDIAEGYSVSREKKESFPLTVTSAQKNPTAFYLCASSIATGGAQPQHFGDGTRLSIL.

The chain carries TRBV2 and TRBJ2-3, with 8 bases that match TRBD2. V lost 4 bases and J lost 6; bases outside the gene matches: 3. This CDR3 has 13 amino acids. From germline, CDR1 is SNHLY and CDR2 FYNNEI. The CDR3 DNA sequence: TGTGCCAGCAGTGTCGGGAGGGCGGATACGCAGTATTTT. Its protein product is CASSVGRADTQYF. Full variable domain (missing parts from reference TRBV2 and TRBJ2-3): EPEVTQTPSHQVTQMGQEVILRCVPISNHLYFYWYRQILGQKVEFLVSFYNNEISEKSEIFDDQFSVERPDGSNFTLKIRSTKLEDSAMYFCASSVGRADTQYFGPGTRLTVL.

The chain recombines TRBV10-3 with TRBJ1-4; 9 bases are shared with TRBD1. This CDR3 region has 14 residues. Germline loops: CDR1 ENHRY, CDR2 SYGVKD. Unmatched junction bases numbered 2, after V lost 4 bases and J lost 5 bases. For the CDR3, the DNA is TGTGCCATCAGTGCCGGGACAGGGAATGAAAAACTGTTTTTT. It encodes CAISAGTGNEKLFF.

The chain is built from TRBV4-3 and TRBJ2-1, with 8 bases fitting TRBD2. V lost 0 bases, J lost 9 bases, and 13 bases stayed unmatched. The germline V gene encodes CDR1 LGHNA and CDR2 YSLEER. The CDR3 spans 17 residues. CDR3 in DNA: TGCGCCAGCAGCCAAGATCGCTCGGGAGGGCCGTTGGGTGAGCAGTTCTTC. Amino acids: CASSQDRSGGPLGEQFF.